A selection of T cell receptor beta chains follows, all from one sample in a study of cytomegalovirus exposure and HLA in healthy donors. Clones were sequenced by immunoSEQ multiplex PCR, and TCRdb holds only the in-frame ones, with some missing. The sample has 130,000 to 150,000 clones; roughly three quarters are singletons. Sequencing input: PBMCs. Receptors originate from a female donor in good health and CMV-seronegative. Both conserved end residues are trimmed from each CDR3.

V,J,CDR3
TRBV15,TRBJ2-1,ATSSYRGSYNEQF
TRBV12-5,TRBJ1-2,ASGLGRVVNYGYT
TRBV29-1,TRBJ2-3,SAAGGDSDTQY
TRBV7-3,TRBJ1-1,ASSSEAF
TRBV5-4,TRBJ2-7,ASSPERRPYEQY
TRBV20-1,TRBJ1-2,SAKGVYGYT
TRBV2,TRBJ1-5,ATSGESNQPQH
TRBV6-5,TRBJ1-1,ASALYPRATEAF
TRBV7-2,TRBJ2-3,ASSLVRLAADTQY
TRBV2,TRBJ1-5,ASSADRVGQPQH
TRBV5-1,TRBJ1-1,ASSLLQGTEAF
TRBV7-2,TRBJ1-2,ASSLAGTGGPYGYT
TRBV5-1,TRBJ2-3,ASSLITGGLDTQY
TRBV5-6,TRBJ2-1,ASSFVASSYNEQF
TRBV30,TRBJ2-3,AWSVRGGTQY
TRBV5-6,TRBJ2-1,ASSLLTSGKQF
TRBV15,TRBJ1-5,ATSRDYGGGQPQH
TRBV28,TRBJ1-5,ASSPDRAHQPQH
TRBV2,TRBJ2-2,ASSEDLAGRGELF
TRBV2,TRBJ2-5,ASSPRRGQRETQY
TRBV29-1,TRBJ1-2,SAEDRVGLDYT
TRBV7-9,TRBJ2-2,ASSLTNRESGELF
TRBV7-2,TRBJ2-1,ASSHTSGHYNEQF
TRBV6-5,TRBJ2-7,ASSYGDRVDEQY
TRBV19,TRBJ1-1,ASSRAQGSAEAF
TRBV5-5,TRBJ2-1,ASSLRTGRWF
TRBV19,TRBJ2-5,ASRGPTDTY
TRBV28,TRBJ2-1,ASSSPTQYNEQF
TRBV7-9,TRBJ2-7,ASATGGTSYEQY
TRBV29-1,TRBJ2-5,SVNAGTGVGETQY
TRBV19,TRBJ2-7,ASSKTSQGKYEQY
TRBV6-6,TRBJ2-7,ASSSRHLSYEQY
TRBV13,TRBJ2-1,ASSLGQGGYNEQF
TRBV9,TRBJ1-2,ASSVRSGGGYGYT
TRBV29-1,TRBJ2-1,SAWSRGASNEQF
TRBV7-8,TRBJ1-5,ASSPGEGPQH
TRBV5-6,TRBJ2-7,ASSLAGKRGYEQY
TRBV4-3,TRBJ2-1,ASSRMSGRPYNEQF
TRBV19,TRBJ2-1,ASSRGENSYNEQF
TRBV5-1,TRBJ2-5,ASSLATGGAETQY
TRBV10-1,TRBJ2-7,ASRDRERTYEQY
TRBV28,TRBJ2-7,ASSLSQGRYEQY
TRBV30,TRBJ2-7,AWSRGEQY
TRBV4-3,TRBJ2-5,AGSESRLSGGETQY
TRBV5-8,TRBJ2-3,ASSLAWTSTDTQY
TRBV11-3,TRBJ2-3,ASSLGLAGASTDTQY
TRBV19,TRBJ2-7,ASSFLGLQGPMGEQY
TRBV10-1,TRBJ2-1,ASGDRGNNEQF
TRBV4-3,TRBJ2-7,ASSQEQTTYEQY